This T cell receptor beta chain was captured in a study of OX40 agonist ivuxolimab in advanced cancers. About the research overall: Patient treatment consisted of intravenous ivuxolimab administration every 2 weeks at 0.01 to 10 mg/kg.

This CDR3 has 15 residues. Germline V gene lookup returns CDR1 SGHAT and CDR2 FQNNGV. Trimming shortened V by 2 bases and J by 9 bases, and 17 bases separated the two germline ends. Note on this clone: Its specificity is not known.

Study-level points and caveats: More expanded clones were seen, on average, in CD8+ T cells than in CD4+. Expanded peripheral T-cell antigen specificity went undetermined. Part of the nonresponder group also had normalized T-cell clonal expansion that was low.

Using immunoSEQ multiplex PCR, the repertoire was profiled, and TCRdb retains in-frame clones only, with some absent. The top ten clones hold roughly 1.2% of a sample with some 70,000 clones, roughly 80% of them seen once. This chain joins TRBV11-2 and TRBJ2-1; D could derive from TRBD1 or TRBD2 (6 bases each). This TCR was sampled from an adult with an advanced solid tumor such as melanoma, head and neck, liver or kidney cancer. The sequences come from CD4+ or CD8+ T cells sorted from blood, collected in a trial of the OX40 agonist ivuxolimab. CDR3 region: CASSLWGEGGAEQFF. The DNA for the CDR3 is TGTGCCAGCAGCTTATGGGGTGAGGGGGGCGCTGAGCAGTTCTTC.